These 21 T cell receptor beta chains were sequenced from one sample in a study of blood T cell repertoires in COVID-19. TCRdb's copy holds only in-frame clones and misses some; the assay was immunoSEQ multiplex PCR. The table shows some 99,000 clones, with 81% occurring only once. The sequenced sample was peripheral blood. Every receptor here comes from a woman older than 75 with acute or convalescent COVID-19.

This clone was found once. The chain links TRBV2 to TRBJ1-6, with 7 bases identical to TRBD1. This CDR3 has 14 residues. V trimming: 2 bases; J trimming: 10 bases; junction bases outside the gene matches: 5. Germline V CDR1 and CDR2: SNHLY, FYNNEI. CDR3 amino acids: CASSEQTGTSPLHF. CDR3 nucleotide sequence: TGTGCCAGCAGTGAACAGACAGGGACCTCACCCCTCCACTTT.

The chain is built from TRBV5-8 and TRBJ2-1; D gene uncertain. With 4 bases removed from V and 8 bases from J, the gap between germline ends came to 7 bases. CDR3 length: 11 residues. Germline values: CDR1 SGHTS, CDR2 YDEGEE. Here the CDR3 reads CASSPVHEQFF. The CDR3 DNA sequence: TGTGCCAGCAGCCCCGTCCATGAGCAGTTCTTC.

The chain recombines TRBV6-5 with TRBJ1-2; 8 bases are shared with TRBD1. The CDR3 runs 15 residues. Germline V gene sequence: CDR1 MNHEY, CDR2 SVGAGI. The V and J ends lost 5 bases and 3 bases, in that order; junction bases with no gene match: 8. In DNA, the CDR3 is TGTGCCAGCAGTCCCACAGGGGGGAACGACTATGGCTACACCTTC. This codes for CASSPTGGNDYGYTF.

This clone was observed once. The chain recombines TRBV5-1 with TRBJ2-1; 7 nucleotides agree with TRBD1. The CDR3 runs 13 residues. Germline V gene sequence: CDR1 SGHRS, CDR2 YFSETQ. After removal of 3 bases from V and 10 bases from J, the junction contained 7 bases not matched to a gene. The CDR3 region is CASSSRDSGEQFF. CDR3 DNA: TGCGCCAGCAGCTCCCGGGACAGTGGGGAGCAGTTCTTC. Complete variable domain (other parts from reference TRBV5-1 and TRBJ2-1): KAGVTQTPRYLIKTRGQQVTLSCSPISGHRSVSWYQQTPGQGLQFLFEYFSETQRNKGNFPGRFSGRQFSNSRSEMNVSTLELGDSALYLCASSSRDSGEQFFGPGTRLTVL.

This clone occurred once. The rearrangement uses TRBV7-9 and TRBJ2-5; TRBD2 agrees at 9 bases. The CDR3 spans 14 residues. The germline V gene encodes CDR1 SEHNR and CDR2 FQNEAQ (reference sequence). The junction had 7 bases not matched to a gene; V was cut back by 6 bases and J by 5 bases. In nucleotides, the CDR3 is TGTGCCAGCAGGCGGGGGGGGGCCTGGGAGACCCAGTACTTC. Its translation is CASRRGGAWETQYF.

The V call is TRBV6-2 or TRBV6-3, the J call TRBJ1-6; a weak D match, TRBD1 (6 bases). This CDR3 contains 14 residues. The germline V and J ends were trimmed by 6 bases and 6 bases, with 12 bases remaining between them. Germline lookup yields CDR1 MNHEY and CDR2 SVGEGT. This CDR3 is CASSPGHSNSPLHF. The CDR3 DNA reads TGTGCCAGCAGCCCGGGACACTCTAATTCACCCCTCCACTTT.

The CDR3 here is CASSSGGQGWGQPQHF. CDR3 coding DNA: TGTGCCAGCAGTTCCGGGGGACAGGGGTGGGGTCAGCCCCAGCATTTT. The chain joins TRBV6-6 to TRBJ1-5, with TRBD1 matching 10 bases. The V segment lost 4 bases and the J segment 6 bases; nucleotides outside the gene matches: 9. The CDR3 consists of 16 residues. Germline lookup yields CDR1 MNHNY and CDR2 SVGAGI (reference sequence).

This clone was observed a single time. CDR3 sequence: CASSLRDRALDVPLHF. CDR3 nucleotides: TGTGCCAGCAGCTTAAGGGACAGGGCCTTAGACGTGCCCCTCCACTTT. The V and J genes are TRBV7-8 and TRBJ1-6; TRBD1 matches 9 bases. Trimming cost V 2 bases and J 13 bases; bases outside gene matches: 12. CDR1 and CDR2 (germline): SGHVS, FQNEAQ. The CDR3 covers 16 residues.

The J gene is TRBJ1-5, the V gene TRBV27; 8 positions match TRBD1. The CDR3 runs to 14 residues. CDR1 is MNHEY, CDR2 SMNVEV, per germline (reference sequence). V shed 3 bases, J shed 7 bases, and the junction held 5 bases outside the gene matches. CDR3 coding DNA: TGTGCCAGCAGTTTCAACAGGGGGTCACAGCCCCAGCATTTT. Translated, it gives CASSFNRGSQPQHF.

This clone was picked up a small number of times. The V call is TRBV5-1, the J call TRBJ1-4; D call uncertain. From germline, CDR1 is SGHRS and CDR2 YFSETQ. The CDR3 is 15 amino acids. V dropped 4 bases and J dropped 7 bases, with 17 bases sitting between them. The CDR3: CASSPSMGEGEKLFF. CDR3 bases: TGCGCCAGCAGCCCCTCTATGGGAGAGGGTGAAAAACTGTTTTTT.

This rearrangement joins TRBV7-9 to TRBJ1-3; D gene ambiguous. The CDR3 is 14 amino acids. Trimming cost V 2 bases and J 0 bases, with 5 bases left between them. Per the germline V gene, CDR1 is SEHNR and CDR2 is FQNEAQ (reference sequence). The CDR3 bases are TGTGCCAGCAGCTTATCAGACTCTGGAAACACCATATATTTT. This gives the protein CASSLSDSGNTIYF.

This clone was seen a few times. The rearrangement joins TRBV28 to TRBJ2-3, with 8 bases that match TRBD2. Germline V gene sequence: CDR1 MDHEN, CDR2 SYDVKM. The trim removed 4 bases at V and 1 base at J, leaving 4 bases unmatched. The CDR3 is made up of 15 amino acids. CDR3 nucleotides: TGTGCCAGCAGTTCCCCACTAGCGGGCACAGATACGCAGTATTTT. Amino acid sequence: CASSSPLAGTDTQYF.

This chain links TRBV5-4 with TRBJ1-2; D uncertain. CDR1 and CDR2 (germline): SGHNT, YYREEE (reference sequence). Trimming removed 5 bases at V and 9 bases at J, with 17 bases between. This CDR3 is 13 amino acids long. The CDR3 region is CASSKPERSSYTF. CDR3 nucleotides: TGTGCCAGCAGTAAACCAGAGAGGTCCAGCTACACCTTC.

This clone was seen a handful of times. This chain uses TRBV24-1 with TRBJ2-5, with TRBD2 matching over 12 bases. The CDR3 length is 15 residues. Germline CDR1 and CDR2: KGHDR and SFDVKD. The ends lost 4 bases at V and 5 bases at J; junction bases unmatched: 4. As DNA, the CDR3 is TGTGCCACCAGTGACTCTAGCGGGGGGGCGGAGACCCAGTACTTC. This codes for CATSDSSGGAETQYF.

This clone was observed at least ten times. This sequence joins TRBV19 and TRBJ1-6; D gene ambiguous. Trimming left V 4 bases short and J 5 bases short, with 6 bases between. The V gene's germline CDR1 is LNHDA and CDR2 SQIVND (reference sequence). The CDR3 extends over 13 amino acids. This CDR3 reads CASSRVNNSPLHF. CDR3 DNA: TGTGCCAGTAGTAGAGTTAATAATTCACCCCTCCACTTT.

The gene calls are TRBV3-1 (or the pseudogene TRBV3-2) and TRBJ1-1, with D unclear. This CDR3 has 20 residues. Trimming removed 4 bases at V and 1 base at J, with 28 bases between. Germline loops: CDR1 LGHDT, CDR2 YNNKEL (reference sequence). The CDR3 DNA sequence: TGTGCCAGCAGCCCCCTATTTTCCCCCCGGGAAACCCCAAGGAACACTGAAGCTTTCTTT. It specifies CASSPLFSPRETPRNTEAFF.

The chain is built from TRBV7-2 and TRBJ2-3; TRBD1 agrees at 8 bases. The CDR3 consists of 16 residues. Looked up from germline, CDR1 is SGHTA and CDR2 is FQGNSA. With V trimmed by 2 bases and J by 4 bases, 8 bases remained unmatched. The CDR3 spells CASSLQGAKRADTQYF. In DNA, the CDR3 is TGTGCCAGCAGCTTACAGGGGGCGAAGCGGGCAGATACGCAGTATTTT. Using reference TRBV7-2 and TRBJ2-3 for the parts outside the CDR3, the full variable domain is GAGVSQSPSNKVTEKGKDVELRCDPISGHTALYWYRQSLGQGLEFLIYFQGNSAPDKSGLPSDRFSAERTGGSVSTLTIQRTQQEDSAVYLCASSLQGAKRADTQYFGPGTRLTVL.

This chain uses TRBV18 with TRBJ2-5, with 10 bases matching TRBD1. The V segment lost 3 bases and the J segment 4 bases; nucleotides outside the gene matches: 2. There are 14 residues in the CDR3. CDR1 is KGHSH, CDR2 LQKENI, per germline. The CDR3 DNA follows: TGTGCCAGCTCACCGACAGGGGGCGCAGAGACCCAGTACTTC. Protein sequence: CASSPTGGAETQYF.

Written as DNA, the CDR3 is TGTGCCAGCAGTGAATGGGACAGGAGCACAGATACGCAGTATTTT. As protein: CASSEWDRSTDTQYF. The J gene is TRBJ2-3, the V gene TRBV6-1; 8 bases match TRBD1. Unmatched junction bases numbered 1, after V lost 2 bases and J lost 0 bases. CDR1 is MNHNS and CDR2 is SASEGT in the germline V gene. This CDR3 has 15 amino acids.

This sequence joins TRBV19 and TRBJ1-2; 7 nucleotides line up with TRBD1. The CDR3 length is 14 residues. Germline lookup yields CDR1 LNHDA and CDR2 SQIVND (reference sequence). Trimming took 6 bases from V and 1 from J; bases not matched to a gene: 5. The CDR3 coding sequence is TGTGCCAGTAGGTTCCAGGGGGATAACTATGGCTACACCTTC. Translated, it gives CASRFQGDNYGYTF.

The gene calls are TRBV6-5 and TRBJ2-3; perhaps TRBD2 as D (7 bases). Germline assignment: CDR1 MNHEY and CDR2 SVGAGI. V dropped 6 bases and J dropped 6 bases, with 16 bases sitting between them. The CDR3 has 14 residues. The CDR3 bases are TGTGCCAGCAGGAGGGGGGGCCAATGGGATACGCAGTATTTT. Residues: CASRRGGQWDTQYF.